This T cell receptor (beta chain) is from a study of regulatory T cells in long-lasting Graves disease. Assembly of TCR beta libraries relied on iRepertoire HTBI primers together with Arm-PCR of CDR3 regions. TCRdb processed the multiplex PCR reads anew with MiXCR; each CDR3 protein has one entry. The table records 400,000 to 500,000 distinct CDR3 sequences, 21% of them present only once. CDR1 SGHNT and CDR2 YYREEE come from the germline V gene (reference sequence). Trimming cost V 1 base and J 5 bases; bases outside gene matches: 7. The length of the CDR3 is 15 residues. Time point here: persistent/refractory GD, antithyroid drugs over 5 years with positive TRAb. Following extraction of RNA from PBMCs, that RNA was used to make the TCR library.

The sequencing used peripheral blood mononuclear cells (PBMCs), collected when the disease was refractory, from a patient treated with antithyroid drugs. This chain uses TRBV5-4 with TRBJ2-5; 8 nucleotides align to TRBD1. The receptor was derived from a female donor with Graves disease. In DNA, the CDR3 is TGTGCCAGCAGCTTGTGGCAGGGGGCCGGGGAGACCCAGTACTTC. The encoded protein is CASSLWQGAGETQYF.